This note documents a single T cell receptor beta chain sequence. There are 15 residues in the CDR3. Between the trimmed V and J ends, which lost 10 bases and 0 bases, there was a span of 17 bases. CDR1 is MDHEN, CDR2 SYDVKM, per germline. This sample was included in a study of blood T cell repertoires in COVID-19. Sequenced by immunoSEQ multiplex PCR; TCRdb stores in-frame clones only, minus some. The sample contains 85,000 to 90,000 clones, about 82% of which appear only once. This TCR came from a human donor in a cohort sampled during active COVID-19. The chain links TRBV28 to TRBJ2-3; D is perhaps TRBD2 (5 bases). Sequencing was carried out using peripheral blood. The DNA of the CDR3 is TGTGCCACCGCGACGAGCGGCGGTAGCACAGATACGCAGTATTTT. As protein: CATATSGGSTDTQYF.